Listed here are 10 T cell receptor beta chains from one sample, sequenced in a study of blood T cell repertoires in COVID-19. Measured with immunoSEQ multiplex PCR; TCRdb has only the in-frame clones, and not every one. The sample holds around 200,000 clones, around 87% seen once. The sample consisted of peripheral blood. The source is a man between 60 and 75 years old who had recovered from COVID-19.

This chain uses TRBV6-5 with TRBJ2-7; 7 bases align to TRBD1. CDR3 length equals 13 residues. Looked up from germline, CDR1 is MNHEY and CDR2 is SVGAGI. J lost 5 bases, V lost 6 bases, and 7 bases had no gene match. CDR3 DNA sequence: TGTGCCAGCAGGAGAGACAGGGACAACGAGCAGTACTTC. It is translated as CASRRDRDNEQYF.

This sequence joins TRBV2 and TRBJ1-1; TRBD1 matches 7 bases. Germline trimming cut 6 bases from V and 5 bases from J; bases unmatched to any gene: 12. CDR1 is SNHLY, CDR2 FYNNEI, per germline. The CDR3 has 15 amino acids. In nucleotides, the CDR3 is TGTGCCAGCAGCGCTGAACAGGGGCGGGGAACTGAAGCTTTCTTT. It encodes CASSAEQGRGTEAFF.

The chain recombines TRBV27 with TRBJ1-2, with 7 bases matching TRBD1. Per germline, CDR1 MNHEY and CDR2 SMNVEV (reference sequence). J lost 7 bases, V lost 3 bases, and 8 bases had no gene match. This CDR3 comprises 14 residues. In nucleotides, the CDR3 is TGTGCCAGCAGTTTGGTTACAGGGGCCGGTGGCTACACCTTC. It yields the protein CASSLVTGAGGYTF.

V and J are TRBV4-1 and TRBJ2-1; possible D gene TRBD2, 6 bases. In germline, CDR1 is MGHRA, CDR2 YSYEKL. V shed 5 bases and J shed 8 bases, with 16 bases lying between them. The CDR3 extends over 14 amino acids. The CDR3 spells CASSGDSPIHEQFF. In DNA, the CDR3 is TGCGCCAGCAGCGGGGACTCCCCAATACATGAGCAGTTCTTC.

The table lists this clone with many counts. The rearrangement joins TRBV30 to TRBJ2-7, with TRBD1 matching over 10 bases. The CDR3 is 15 amino acids. Trimming at V came to 4 bases and at J to 7 bases, leaving 13 bases not matched to a gene. From germline, CDR1 is GTSNPN and CDR2 SVGIG (reference sequence). For the CDR3, the DNA is TGTGCCTGGAAGTCCGTGACAGGGGGCCGAGGGGAGCAGTACTTC. Amino acid sequence: CAWKSVTGGRGEQYF.

This clone was detected a few times. The gene calls are TRBV30 and TRBJ1-6; D might be TRBD1 (6 bases). The CDR3 consists of 15 residues. Germline CDR1 reads GTSNPN; CDR2 reads SVGIG (reference sequence). Trimming took 3 bases from V and 4 from J, leaving 13 bases between them. CDR3: CAWSIPGQYNSPLHF. For the CDR3, the DNA is TGTGCCTGGAGCATTCCGGGACAATATAATTCACCCCTCCACTTT.

The chain is built from TRBV7-6 and TRBJ2-2; D is unresolved. This CDR3 is built from 16 residues. CDR1 is SGHVS and CDR2 is FNYEAQ in the germline V gene. The V end lost 2 bases, the J end lost 0 bases, and 10 bases lay between the germline ends. The CDR3, as DNA: TGTGCCAGCAGCTTATGGGCCCGCACGAACACCGGGGAGCTGTTTTTT. This sequence encodes CASSLWARTNTGELFF.

The V gene is TRBV11-2, the J gene TRBJ2-5, with D uncertain. The germline V and J ends were trimmed by 5 bases and 5 bases, with 12 bases remaining between them. Germline CDR1 and CDR2: SGHAT and FQNNGV. This CDR3 comprises 13 residues. CDR3 region: CASSPWAGETQYF. The DNA for the CDR3 is TGTGCCAGCAGCCCTTGGGCTGGGGAGACCCAGTACTTC.

This chain links TRBV5-1 with TRBJ1-5, with unresolved D. The V end was cut by 2 bases, the J end by 1 base, with 10 bases between. CDR3 length: 15 residues. Germline CDR1 SGHRS, CDR2 YFSETQ. The CDR3 sequence is CASSFGVGSNQPQHF. The CDR3 region has the DNA TGCGCCAGCAGCTTCGGGGTAGGGAGCAATCAGCCCCAGCATTTT.

The J gene is TRBJ2-1, the V gene TRBV27; D call uncertain. Germline CDR1 and CDR2: MNHEY and SMNVEV (reference sequence). CDR3 length equals 15 residues. V lost 8 bases to trimming and J lost 0 bases, with 14 bases between them. The CDR3 here is CASWRRESSYNEQFF. In DNA, the CDR3 is TGTGCCAGCTGGCGGCGCGAAAGCTCCTACAATGAGCAGTTCTTC.